These T cell receptor beta chains were read from a single sample in a study of control samples from healthy donors and cancer patients. The method was immunoSEQ multiplex PCR; TCRdb's version includes in-frame clones alone and lacks a portion of them. The table lists some 150,000 clones, over 85% of them singletons. The sequenced material came from blood. The receptor source for this set is a man aged 50-59 years in good health. Each CDR3 is given with its conserved first and last residue. Fields, in order: J gene, clone size, V gene, D gene, CDR3 DNA, CDR3 protein. A D gene is named only where the DNA matches it firmly. Clone size, where shown, is once, few, many, or a class for clones that have expanded.

TRBJ2-5 | NA | TRBV5-1 | NA | TGCGCCAGCAGCTTGGGTCAGTTCCAAGAGACCCAGTACTTC | CASSLGQFQETQYF
TRBJ1-3 | NA | TRBV7-2 | NA | TGTGCCAGCAGCTTGGTTGCAGGGTCCTACTCTGGAAACACCATATATTTT | CASSLVAGSYSGNTIYF
TRBJ2-3 | NA | TRBV4-1 | NA | TGCGCCAGCAGCCAAACAGTCACAGATACGCAGTATTTT | CASSQTVTDTQYF
TRBJ2-4 | NA | TRBV10-1 | NA | TGCGCCAGCAGTGAGGGGGTCTTGGGCCTCGGAAACATTCAGTACTTC | CASSEGVLGLGNIQYF
TRBJ1-5 | once | TRBV5-5 | TRBD1 | TGTGCCAGCAGCCTCCTCGGGACAGGGGGCTTTAATCAGCCCCAGCATTTT | CASSLLGTGGFNQPQHF
TRBJ1-2 | NA | TRBV19 | TRBD1 | TGTGCCAGTACCCACAGGGACAGGGGAGGCTACACCTTC | CASTHRDRGGYTF
TRBJ2-1 | NA | TRBV7-3 | TRBD2 | TGTGCCAGCAGCCTAACCGGGACTAGCTACCATGAGCAGTTCTTC | CASSLTGTSYHEQFF
TRBJ1-5 | NA | TRBV4-1 | TRBD1 | TGCGCCAGCAGCGACCGGGACAGGGGTGACAATCAGCCCCAGCATTTT | CASSDRDRGDNQPQHF
TRBJ1-2 | NA | TRBV3-1/TRBV3-2 | TRBD1 | TGTGCCAGCAGCCAAGTTAGGACAGGCCCAGGATATGGCTACACCTTC | CASSQVRTGPGYGYTF
TRBJ1-5 | NA | TRBV7-2 | NA | TGTGCCAGCAGCTTAGCGCGACGTAGAAATCAGCCCCAGCATTTT | CASSLARRRNQPQHF
TRBJ1-2 | NA | TRBV28 | TRBD1 | TGTGCCAGCAGAACGGGACGACAGGGGGACTATGGCTACACCTTC | CASRTGRQGDYGYTF
TRBJ2-6 | NA | TRBV10-2 | TRBD2 | TGCGCCAGCAGTGAAGCGGGGCCTGGGGCCAACGTCCTGACTTTC | CASSEAGPGANVLTF
TRBJ2-1 | NA | TRBV27 | TRBD1 | TGTGCCAGCAGTTTAGGGGGACAGGGACGCAATGAGCAGTTCTTC | CASSLGGQGRNEQFF
TRBJ2-7 | NA | TRBV7-9 | NA | TGTGCCAGCAGATCGCTCCGGGACAATTACGAGCAGTACTTC | CASRSLRDNYEQYF
TRBJ1-1 | once | TRBV15 | NA | TGTGCCACCAGCAGAGATCGTGAAGCTTTCTTT | CATSRDREAFF
TRBJ2-7 | NA | TRBV6-1 | TRBD1 | TGTGCCAGCAGTGACCGGGACAGGGCCTACGAGCAGTACTTC | CASSDRDRAYEQYF
TRBJ1-4 | NA | TRBV11-2 | NA | TGTGCCAGCAGCTTTAGGCCTCCGGGGGCTTCGAATGAAAAACTGTTTTTT | CASSFRPPGASNEKLFF
TRBJ2-7 | few | TRBV21-1 | NA | TGTGCCAGCCCGGGAGGAGGGGGCTCCCAGTACTTC | CASPGGGGSQYF
TRBJ2-5 | NA | TRBV30 | TRBD1 | TGTGCCTGGAGTACAGGGGCTGGAGAGACCCAGTACTTC | CAWSTGAGETQYF
TRBJ2-1 | NA | TRBV27 | TRBD2 | TGTGCCAGCAACGAGGGACTAGCGCTGAATGAGCAGTTCTTC | CASNEGLALNEQFF
TRBJ2-7 | NA | TRBV27 | TRBD2 | TGTGCCAGCAGTTTACGACTAGCGGGGTCCTCCTACGAGCAGTACTTC | CASSLRLAGSSYEQYF
TRBJ2-1 | NA | TRBV5-1 | NA | TGCGCCAGCAAAGGAGACAGGGGGAGTAGCGGGAGGTCCTCCCGGGAGCAGTTCTTC | CASKGDRGSSGRSSREQFF
TRBJ1-4 | NA | TRBV3-1/TRBV3-2 | NA | TGTGCCAGCAGCTCCCTCTGGGCATCAACTAATGAAAAACTGTTTTTT | CASSSLWASTNEKLFF
TRBJ2-7 | NA | TRBV18 | NA | TGTGCCAGCTCACAAATTCCCCCCCCCGGGAGCGAGCAGTACTTC | CASSQIPPPGSEQYF
TRBJ1-1 | few | TRBV12-3/TRBV12-4 | NA | TGTGCCAGCAGTTTATGGGGGACCACTGAAGCTTTCTTT | CASSLWGTTEAFF
TRBJ2-1 | NA | TRBV7-9 | NA | TGTGCCAGCAGCTTAGCGCCGAATGAGCAGTTCTTC | CASSLAPNEQFF
TRBJ2-5 | NA | TRBV9 | TRBD2 | TGTGCCAGCAGCTTTAGCGGGACTCAAGAGACCCAGTACTTC | CASSFSGTQETQYF
TRBJ2-7 | NA | TRBV2 | TRBD2 | TGTGCCAGCAGAAGACTAGCGGGAGAGGGAGAGCAGTACTTC | CASRRLAGEGEQYF
TRBJ1-2 | NA | TRBV28 | TRBD1 | TGTGCCACCCCCGGACAGGGAAACTCGCCCTATGGCTACACCTTC | CATPGQGNSPYGYTF
TRBJ2-1 | NA | TRBV30 | NA | TGTGCCTGGAGTTTGATGTCCAATGAGCAGTTCTTC | CAWSLMSNEQFF
TRBJ1-1 | NA | TRBV6-5 | NA | TGTGCCAGCAGTTACTCGTTGAACACTGAAGCTTTCTTT | CASSYSLNTEAFF
TRBJ1-3 | few | TRBV6-1 | NA | TGTGCCAGCAGTGAAGTATCCAACTCTGGAAACACCATATATTTT | CASSEVSNSGNTIYF